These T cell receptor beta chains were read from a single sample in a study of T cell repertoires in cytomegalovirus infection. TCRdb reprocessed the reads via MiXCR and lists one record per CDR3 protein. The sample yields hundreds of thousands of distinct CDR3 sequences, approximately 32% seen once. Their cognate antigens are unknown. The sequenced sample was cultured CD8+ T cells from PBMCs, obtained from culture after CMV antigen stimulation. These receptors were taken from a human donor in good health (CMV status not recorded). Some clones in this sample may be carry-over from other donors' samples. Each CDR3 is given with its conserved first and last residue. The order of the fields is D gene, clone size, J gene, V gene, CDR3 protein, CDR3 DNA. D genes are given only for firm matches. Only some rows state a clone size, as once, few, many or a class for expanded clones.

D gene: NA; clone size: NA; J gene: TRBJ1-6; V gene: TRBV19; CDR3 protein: CASRTAEDSFNSPLHF; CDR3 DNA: TGTGCCAGTAGGACGGCGGAGGACAGCTTCAATTCACCCCTCCACTTT
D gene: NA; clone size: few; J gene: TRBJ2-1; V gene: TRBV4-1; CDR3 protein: CASSQERGPNEQFF; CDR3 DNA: TGCGCCAGCAGCCAAGAACGAGGACCCAATGAGCAGTTCTTC
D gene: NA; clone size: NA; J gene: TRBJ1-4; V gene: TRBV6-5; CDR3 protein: CASSYSRKVRQSNEKLFF; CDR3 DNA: TGTGCCAGCAGTTACTCGAGGAAGGTCCGACAGTCTAATGAAAAACTGTTTTTT
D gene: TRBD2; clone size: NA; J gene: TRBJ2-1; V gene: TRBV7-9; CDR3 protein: CASSPIGLVDYNEQFF; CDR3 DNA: TGTGCCAGCAGCCCGATCGGACTAGTGGACTACAATGAGCAGTTCTTC
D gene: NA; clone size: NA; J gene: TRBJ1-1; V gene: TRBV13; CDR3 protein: CASSLVSGAAFF; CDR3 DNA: TGTGCCAGCAGCTTGGTTTCGGGTGCGGCTTTCTTT
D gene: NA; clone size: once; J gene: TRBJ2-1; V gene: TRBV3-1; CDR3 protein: CASSPRVAGEDEQFF; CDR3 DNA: TGTGCCAGCAGCCCGAGGGTGGCTGGAGAGGATGAGCAGTTCTTC
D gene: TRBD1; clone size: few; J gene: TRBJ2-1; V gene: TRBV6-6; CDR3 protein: CASSQLTGEYNEQFF; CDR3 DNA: TGTGCCAGCAGTCAACTGACAGGGGAGTACAATGAGCAGTTCTTC
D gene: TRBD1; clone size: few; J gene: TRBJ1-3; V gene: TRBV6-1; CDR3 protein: CASSFFDRVGNTIYF; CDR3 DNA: TGTGCCAGCAGTTTTTTTGACAGGGTGGGAAACACCATATATTTT
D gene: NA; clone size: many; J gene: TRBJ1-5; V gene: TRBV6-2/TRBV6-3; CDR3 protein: CASSLGTPSYNQPQHF; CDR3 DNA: TGTGCCAGCAGTTTGGGGACACCAAGCTACAATCAGCCCCAGCATTTT
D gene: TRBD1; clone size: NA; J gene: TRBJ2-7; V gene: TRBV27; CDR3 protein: CASRGQGATYEQYF; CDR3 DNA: TGTGCCAGCAGGGGACAGGGGGCAACCTACGAGCAGTACTTC
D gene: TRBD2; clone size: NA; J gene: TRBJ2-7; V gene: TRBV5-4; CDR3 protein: CASSWGGLTSFEQYF; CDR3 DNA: TGTGCCAGCAGCTGGGGGGGACTGACGTCTTTTGAGCAGTACTTC
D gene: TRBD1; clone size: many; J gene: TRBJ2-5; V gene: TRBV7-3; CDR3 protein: CASGIGGQGGETQYF; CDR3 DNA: TGTGCCAGCGGAATAGGGGGACAGGGTGGAGAGACCCAGTACTTC
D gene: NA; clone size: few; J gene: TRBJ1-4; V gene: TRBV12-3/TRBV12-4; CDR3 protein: CATRILGRDEKLFF; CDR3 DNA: TGTGCCACAAGGATTCTTGGCAGGGACGAAAAACTGTTTTTT
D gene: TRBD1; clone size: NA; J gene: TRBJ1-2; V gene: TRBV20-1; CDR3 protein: CSASWDRGLGYTF; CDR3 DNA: TGCAGTGCTAGCTGGGACAGGGGGCTTGGCTACACCTTC
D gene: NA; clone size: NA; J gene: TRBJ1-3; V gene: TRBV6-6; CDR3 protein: CASSYWEPGSWSGNTIYF; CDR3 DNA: TGTGCCAGCAGTTACTGGGAACCGGGATCATGGTCTGGAAACACCATATATTTT
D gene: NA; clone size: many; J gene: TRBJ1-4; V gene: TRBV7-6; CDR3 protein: CASSLKGRGRLTNEKLFF; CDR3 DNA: TGTGCCAGCAGCTTAAAGGGCAGGGGACGACTAACTAATGAAAAACTGTTTTTT
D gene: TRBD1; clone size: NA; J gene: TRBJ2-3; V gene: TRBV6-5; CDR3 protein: CASSYSRQGVDTQYF; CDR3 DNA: TGTGCCAGCAGTTACTCTCGACAGGGGGTAGATACGCAGTATTTT
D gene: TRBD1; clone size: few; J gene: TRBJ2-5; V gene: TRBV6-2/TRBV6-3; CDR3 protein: CASSYLNRGTALQETQYF; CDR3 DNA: TGTGCCAGCAGTTACCTCAACAGGGGAACGGCACTCCAAGAGACCCAGTACTTC
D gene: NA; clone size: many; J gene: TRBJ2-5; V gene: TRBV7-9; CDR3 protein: CASSPRGEETQYF; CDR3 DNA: TGTGCCAGCAGCCCTCGGGGTGAAGAGACCCAGTACTTC
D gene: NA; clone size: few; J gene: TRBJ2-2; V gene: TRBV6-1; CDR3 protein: CASSHGHGELFF; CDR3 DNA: TGTGCCAGCAGTCACGGACACGGGGAGCTGTTTTTT
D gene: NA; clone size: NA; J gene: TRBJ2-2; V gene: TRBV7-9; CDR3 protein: CASSFGYNTGELFF; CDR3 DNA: TGTGCCAGCAGCTTCGGGTATAACACCGGGGAGCTGTTTTTT
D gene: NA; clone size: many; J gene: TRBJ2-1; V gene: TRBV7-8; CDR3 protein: CASSPDSGPHNEQFF; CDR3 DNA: TGTGCCAGCAGCCCTGACAGCGGTCCCCACAATGAGCAGTTCTTC
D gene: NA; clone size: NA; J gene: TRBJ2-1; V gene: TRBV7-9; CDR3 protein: CASSLIRGLTYNEQFF; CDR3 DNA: TGTGCCAGCAGCCTGATCAGGGGCCTCACCTACAATGAGCAGTTCTTC
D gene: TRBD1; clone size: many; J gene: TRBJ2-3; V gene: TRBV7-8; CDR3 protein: CASSPGQGRTDTQYF; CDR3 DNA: TGTGCCAGCAGCCCCGGACAGGGACGCACAGATACGCAGTATTTT
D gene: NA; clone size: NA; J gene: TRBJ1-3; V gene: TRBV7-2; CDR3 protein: CASSPPDRTGTIYF; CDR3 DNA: TGTGCCAGCAGCCCACCGGACAGAACCGGCACCATATATTTT
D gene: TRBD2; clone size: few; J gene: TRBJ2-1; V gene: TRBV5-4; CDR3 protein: CASSGFQRGTYNEQFF; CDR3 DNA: TGTGCCAGCAGCGGATTTCAGCGGGGCACCTACAATGAGCAGTTCTTC
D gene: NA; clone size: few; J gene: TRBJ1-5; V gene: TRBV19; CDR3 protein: CASSILDRYSNQPQHF; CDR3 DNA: TGTGCCAGTAGTATTCTCGACAGGTATAGCAATCAGCCCCAGCATTTT
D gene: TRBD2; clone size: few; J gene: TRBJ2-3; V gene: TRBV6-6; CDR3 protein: CASSALLRGYQYF; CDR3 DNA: TGTGCCAGCAGTGCCCTCCTGCGGGGGTATCAGTATTTT
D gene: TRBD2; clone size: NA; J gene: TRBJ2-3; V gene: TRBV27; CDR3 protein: CASSVYGLAGLTSTDTQYF; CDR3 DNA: TGTGCCAGCAGTGTATATGGACTAGCGGGGTTAACTAGCACAGATACGCAGTATTTT
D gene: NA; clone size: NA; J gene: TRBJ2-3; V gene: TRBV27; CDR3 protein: CASSLLGFEGSTDTQYF; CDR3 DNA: TGTGCCAGCAGTTTATTGGGCTTTGAGGGGAGCACAGATACGCAGTATTTT
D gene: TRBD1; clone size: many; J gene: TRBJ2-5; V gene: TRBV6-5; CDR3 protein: CASSYSRTGGLETQYF; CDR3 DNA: TGTGCCAGCAGTTACTCGAGGACAGGGGGCTTGGAGACCCAGTACTTC
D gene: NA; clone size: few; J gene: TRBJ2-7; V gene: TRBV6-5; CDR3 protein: CASSPRGDNYEQYF; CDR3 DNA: TGTGCCAGCAGCCCCCGCGGGGACAACTACGAGCAGTACTTC
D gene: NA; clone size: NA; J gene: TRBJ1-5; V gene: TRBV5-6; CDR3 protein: CASSSAGLIVGPQHF; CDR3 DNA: TGTGCCAGCAGCTCAGCAGGGCTCATAGTTGGGCCCCAGCATTTT